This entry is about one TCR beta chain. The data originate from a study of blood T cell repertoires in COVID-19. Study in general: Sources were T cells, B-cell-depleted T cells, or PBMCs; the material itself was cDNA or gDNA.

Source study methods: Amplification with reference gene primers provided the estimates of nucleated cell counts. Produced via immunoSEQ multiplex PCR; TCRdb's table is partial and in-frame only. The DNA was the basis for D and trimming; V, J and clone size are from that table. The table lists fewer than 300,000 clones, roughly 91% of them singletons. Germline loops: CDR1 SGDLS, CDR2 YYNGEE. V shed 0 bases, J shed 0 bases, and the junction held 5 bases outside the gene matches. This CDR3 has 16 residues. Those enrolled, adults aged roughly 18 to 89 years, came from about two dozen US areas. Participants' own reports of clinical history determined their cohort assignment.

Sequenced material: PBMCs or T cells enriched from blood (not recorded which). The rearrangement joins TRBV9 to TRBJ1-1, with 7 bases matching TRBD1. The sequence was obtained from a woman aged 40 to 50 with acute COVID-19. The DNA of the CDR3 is TGTGCCAGCAGCGTAGGGGACAGCTACTTGAACACTGAAGCTTTCTTT. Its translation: CASSVGDSYLNTEAFF.